Listed below are T cell receptor beta chains from one sample, sequenced in a study of OX40 agonist ivuxolimab in advanced cancers. Sequencing was performed with immunoSEQ multiplex PCR; in TCRdb, only in-frame clones are kept and a portion is missing. The table shows tens of thousands of clones, with over 75% occurring only once. Specimen: CD4+ or CD8+ T cells sorted from blood, collected in a trial of the OX40 agonist ivuxolimab. These TCRs come from an adult with an advanced solid tumor such as melanoma, head and neck, liver or kidney cancer. Each CDR3 is given with its conserved first and last residue. Each record gives: clone size, V gene, D gene, J gene, CDR3 protein, CDR3 DNA. The D gene is left open where the match is weak. Clone size is given for some rows only: seen once, a few or many times, or a class if the clone is expanded.

clone_size: few; v_call: TRBV7-2; d_call: -; j_call: TRBJ1-2; cdr3_aa: CASSGGPGVGGYTF; cdr3_nt: TGTGCCAGCAGCGGAGGGCCGGGCGTGGGGGGCTACACCTTC
clone_size: -; v_call: TRBV29-1; d_call: -; j_call: TRBJ1-5; cdr3_aa: CSAQGGGPQHF; cdr3_nt: TGCAGCGCCCAGGGCGGCGGGCCCCAGCATTTT
clone_size: -; v_call: TRBV18; d_call: -; j_call: TRBJ2-1; cdr3_aa: CASSPNAQYNEQFF; cdr3_nt: TGTGCCAGCTCACCAAATGCACAGTACAATGAGCAGTTCTTC
clone_size: -; v_call: TRBV10-1; d_call: -; j_call: TRBJ2-7; cdr3_aa: CASIPPTYEQYF; cdr3_nt: TGCGCCAGCATCCCCCCCACCTACGAGCAGTACTTC
clone_size: -; v_call: TRBV30; d_call: TRBD1; j_call: TRBJ1-3; cdr3_aa: CAWGQGAGNTIYF; cdr3_nt: TGTGCCTGGGGACAGGGCGCTGGAAACACCATATATTTT
clone_size: -; v_call: TRBV12-5; d_call: -; j_call: TRBJ1-1; cdr3_aa: CARVGNTEAFF; cdr3_nt: TGTGCTAGGGTGGGGAACACTGAAGCTTTCTTT
clone_size: -; v_call: TRBV6-5; d_call: -; j_call: TRBJ2-2; cdr3_aa: CASRPPGRDTGELFF; cdr3_nt: TGTGCCAGCAGGCCCCCGGGACGGGACACCGGGGAGCTGTTTTTT
clone_size: -; v_call: TRBV6-5; d_call: TRBD1; j_call: TRBJ1-4; cdr3_aa: CASSYTRATGREKLFF; cdr3_nt: TGTGCCAGCAGTTACACCCGGGCGACAGGGAGGGAAAAACTGTTTTTT
clone_size: -; v_call: TRBV27; d_call: TRBD2; j_call: TRBJ2-3; cdr3_aa: CASSFFRLAAFTDTQYF; cdr3_nt: TGTGCCAGCAGTTTTTTCAGACTAGCGGCATTCACAGATACGCAGTATTTT
clone_size: -; v_call: TRBV10-3; d_call: -; j_call: TRBJ1-2; cdr3_aa: CAISDFGPRRGNYGYTF; cdr3_nt: TGTGCCATCAGTGATTTCGGACCGCGGCGGGGGAACTATGGCTACACCTTC
clone_size: -; v_call: TRBV6-6; d_call: -; j_call: TRBJ1-1; cdr3_aa: CASSRRDTEAFF; cdr3_nt: TGTGCCAGCAGCCGAAGAGACACTGAAGCTTTCTTT
clone_size: -; v_call: TRBV15; d_call: TRBD1; j_call: TRBJ1-1; cdr3_aa: CATSRGGQGNTEAFF; cdr3_nt: TGTGCCACCAGCAGAGGGGGACAGGGGAACACTGAAGCTTTCTTT
clone_size: few; v_call: TRBV18; d_call: TRBD1; j_call: TRBJ1-2; cdr3_aa: CASSPMDRDGYGYTF; cdr3_nt: TGTGCCAGCTCACCAATGGACAGGGACGGCTATGGCTACACCTTC
clone_size: -; v_call: TRBV7-2; d_call: TRBD2; j_call: TRBJ2-1; cdr3_aa: CASKIAGEQFF; cdr3_nt: TGTGCCAGCAAAATAGCGGGTGAGCAGTTCTTC
clone_size: few; v_call: TRBV30; d_call: -; j_call: TRBJ1-1; cdr3_aa: CAWWRLVRTEAFF; cdr3_nt: TGTGCCTGGTGGCGGCTGGTCCGCACTGAAGCTTTCTTT
clone_size: -; v_call: TRBV11-2; d_call: TRBD1; j_call: TRBJ1-2; cdr3_aa: CASSLEPTGGGYGYTF; cdr3_nt: TGTGCCAGCAGCTTAGAACCAACAGGGGGCGGCTATGGCTACACCTTC
clone_size: -; v_call: TRBV6-5; d_call: -; j_call: TRBJ1-6; cdr3_aa: CASRLGTKGNSPLHF; cdr3_nt: TGTGCCAGCAGGTTAGGGACAAAGGGAAATTCACCCCTCCACTTT
clone_size: -; v_call: TRBV2; d_call: -; j_call: TRBJ1-5; cdr3_aa: CASSLQSSNQPQHF; cdr3_nt: TGTGCCAGCAGCCTACAGAGTAGCAATCAGCCCCAGCATTTT
clone_size: -; v_call: TRBV6-1; d_call: -; j_call: TRBJ1-5; cdr3_aa: CASEDPHQPQHF; cdr3_nt: TGTGCCTCCGAGGACCCCCATCAGCCCCAGCATTTT
clone_size: once; v_call: TRBV30; d_call: -; j_call: TRBJ1-2; cdr3_aa: CAGRSYGYTF; cdr3_nt: TGTGCGGGGAGAAGCTATGGCTACACCTTC
clone_size: -; v_call: TRBV11-1; d_call: -; j_call: TRBJ1-1; cdr3_aa: CASSLRGETEAFF; cdr3_nt: TGTGCCAGCAGCTTAAGAGGGGAGACTGAAGCTTTCTTT
clone_size: -; v_call: TRBV19; d_call: -; j_call: TRBJ2-6; cdr3_aa: CASSTQGSGANVLTF; cdr3_nt: TGTGCCAGTAGTACCCAGGGATCTGGGGCCAACGTCCTGACTTTC
clone_size: -; v_call: TRBV27; d_call: -; j_call: TRBJ1-4; cdr3_aa: CASSLRGRASEKLFF; cdr3_nt: TGTGCCAGCAGTTTAAGGGGCAGGGCGAGTGAAAAACTGTTTTTT
clone_size: medium-sized; v_call: TRBV6-1; d_call: TRBD2; j_call: TRBJ2-3; cdr3_aa: CASSGLAGGTDTQYF; cdr3_nt: TGTGCCAGCAGTGGACTAGCGGGGGGCACAGATACGCAGTATTTT
clone_size: -; v_call: TRBV28; d_call: -; j_call: TRBJ2-6; cdr3_aa: CASSLERQLSGANVLTF; cdr3_nt: TGTGCCAGCAGTTTGGAACGCCAACTCTCTGGGGCCAACGTCCTGACTTTC
clone_size: -; v_call: TRBV19; d_call: TRBD1; j_call: TRBJ1-5; cdr3_aa: CASSKTGTYSNQPQHF; cdr3_nt: TGTGCCAGTAGTAAGACAGGGACTTATAGCAATCAGCCCCAGCATTTT
clone_size: -; v_call: TRBV5-4; d_call: -; j_call: TRBJ2-3; cdr3_aa: CASRDASTDTQYF; cdr3_nt: TGTGCCAGCAGGGACGCTAGCACAGATACGCAGTATTTT
clone_size: -; v_call: TRBV7-6; d_call: -; j_call: TRBJ2-3; cdr3_aa: CASSLTTGTFYRTDTQYF; cdr3_nt: TGTGCCAGCAGCTTAACTACCGGGACCTTTTATCGCACAGATACGCAGTATTTT
clone_size: -; v_call: TRBV30; d_call: -; j_call: TRBJ2-7; cdr3_aa: CAWSASQGHLSYEQYF; cdr3_nt: TGTGCCTGGAGTGCCTCCCAAGGACATCTCTCCTACGAGCAGTACTTC
clone_size: -; v_call: TRBV5-6; d_call: -; j_call: TRBJ1-4; cdr3_aa: CASSLLSGIFDEKLFF; cdr3_nt: TGTGCCAGCAGCTTGTTGTCGGGAATCTTTGATGAAAAACTGTTTTTT
clone_size: -; v_call: TRBV6-5; d_call: -; j_call: TRBJ1-2; cdr3_aa: CASSYSTGGYTF; cdr3_nt: TGTGCCAGCAGTTACTCGACGGGGGGGTACACCTTC
clone_size: once; v_call: TRBV2; d_call: -; j_call: TRBJ1-2; cdr3_aa: CASSAGRGGYTF; cdr3_nt: TGTGCCAGCAGTGCAGGTCGGGGTGGCTACACCTTC
clone_size: -; v_call: TRBV7-9; d_call: -; j_call: TRBJ2-2; cdr3_aa: CASSLRTAGELFF; cdr3_nt: TGTGCCAGCAGCTTACGGACCGCCGGGGAGCTGTTTTTT
clone_size: -; v_call: TRBV7-8; d_call: -; j_call: TRBJ1-2; cdr3_aa: CASSRSQGGHGYTF; cdr3_nt: TGTGCCAGCAGCCGATCACAGGGAGGTCATGGCTACACCTTC
clone_size: -; v_call: TRBV5-1; d_call: TRBD1; j_call: TRBJ2-4; cdr3_aa: CASRPGQDQNIQYF; cdr3_nt: TGCGCCAGCAGGCCGGGACAGGACCAAAACATTCAGTACTTC
clone_size: -; v_call: TRBV6-1; d_call: -; j_call: TRBJ1-2; cdr3_aa: CASSVGMSVGYTF; cdr3_nt: TGTGCCAGCAGTGTGGGAATGTCGGTCGGCTACACCTTC
clone_size: -; v_call: TRBV2; d_call: TRBD2; j_call: TRBJ2-5; cdr3_aa: CASSEGLAGGQGTQYF; cdr3_nt: TGTGCCAGCAGTGAAGGTCTAGCGGGGGGACAAGGGACCCAGTACTTC
clone_size: -; v_call: TRBV11-1; d_call: -; j_call: TRBJ1-2; cdr3_aa: CASSLLSAVGHYTF; cdr3_nt: TGTGCCAGCAGCTTACTATCCGCTGTAGGCCACTACACCTTC
clone_size: -; v_call: TRBV30; d_call: -; j_call: TRBJ1-4; cdr3_aa: CAWSGAGVPGNEKLFF; cdr3_nt: TGTGCCTGGAGTGGGGCAGGGGTCCCCGGTAATGAAAAACTGTTTTTT
clone_size: -; v_call: TRBV30; d_call: TRBD1; j_call: TRBJ2-1; cdr3_aa: CAGGQGANNEQFF; cdr3_nt: TGTGCCGGGGGACAGGGGGCAAACAATGAGCAGTTCTTC
clone_size: -; v_call: TRBV7-2; d_call: -; j_call: TRBJ2-7; cdr3_aa: CASSRVVGPSYEQYF; cdr3_nt: TGTGCCAGCAGCCGGGTGGTGGGCCCCTCCTACGAGCAGTACTTC
clone_size: -; v_call: TRBV6-1; d_call: -; j_call: TRBJ2-1; cdr3_aa: CASSRGSLGNEQFF; cdr3_nt: TGTGCCAGCAGCCGGGGATCTCTTGGGAATGAGCAGTTCTTC